This T cell receptor (beta chain) was captured by sequencing in a study of blood T cell repertoires in COVID-19. The wider study: Donors in the United States, Italy and Spain gave samples during acute or convalescent COVID-19. PBMCs, B-cell-depleted T cells, or T cells provided the cDNA or gDNA that made up the material.

CDR3 length: 13 amino acids. The J segment lost 7 bases and the V segment lost 1 base, leaving 4 bases of the junction unmatched. CDR1 and CDR2 (germline): SGHRS, YFSETQ. Original handling: How many nucleated cells were present was estimated from reference gene primer amplification. Measured with immunoSEQ multiplex PCR; TCRdb has only the in-frame clones, and not every one. V, J and clone size were drawn from that table, and D and trimming were deduced from the DNA. The sample consists of about 48,000 clones, about 83% of them appearing once. Sequencing was carried out using peripheral blood. The clonotype comes from a woman aged 55-70 years with acute or convalescent COVID-19. The chain employs TRBV5-1 and TRBJ2-7; 8 bases line up with TRBD2. The CDR3 nucleotides read TGCGCCAGCAGCTTGTTCCGGGGGGGTGAGCAGTACTTC. Protein: CASSLFRGGEQYF.